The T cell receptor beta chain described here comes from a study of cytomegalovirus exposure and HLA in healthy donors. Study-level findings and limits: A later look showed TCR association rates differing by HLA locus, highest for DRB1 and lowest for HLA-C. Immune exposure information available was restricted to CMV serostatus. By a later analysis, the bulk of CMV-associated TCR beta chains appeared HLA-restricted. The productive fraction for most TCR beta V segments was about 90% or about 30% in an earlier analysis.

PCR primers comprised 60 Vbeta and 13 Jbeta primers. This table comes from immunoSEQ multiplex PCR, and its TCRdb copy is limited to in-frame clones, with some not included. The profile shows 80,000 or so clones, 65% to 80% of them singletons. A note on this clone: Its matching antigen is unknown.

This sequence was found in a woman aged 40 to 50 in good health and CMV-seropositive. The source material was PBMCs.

The CDR3 DNA sequence: TGCGCCAGCAGCTTGACAGGGGGCGGCGGCAATCAGCCCCAGCATTTT. Translation: CASSLTGGGGNQPQHF. The chain links TRBV5-1 to TRBJ1-5, with 9 bases identical to TRBD1. Germline V CDR1 and CDR2: SGHRS, YFSETQ. The V gene end was trimmed by 1 base and the J gene end by 2 bases; junction bases not matched to a gene: 4. This CDR3 has 16 residues.